This entry lists 19 T cell receptor beta chains sequenced from one sample in a study of blood T cell repertoires in COVID-19. The protocol was immunoSEQ multiplex PCR, while the TCRdb copy is restricted to in-frame clones and leaves out a portion. Of approximately 49,000 clones listed, roughly four fifths were seen once; the top ten hold about 2.7%. The sequenced sample was peripheral blood. These receptors came from a woman aged 55-69 years with acute or convalescent COVID-19.

The gene calls are TRBV6-6 and TRBJ2-1; no clear D gene. This CDR3 spans 12 amino acids. The V gene's germline CDR1 is MNHNY and CDR2 SVGAGI (reference sequence). Trimming shortened V by 5 bases and J by 8 bases, and 10 bases separated the two germline ends. This chain's CDR3 is CASSPWADEQFF. The CDR3 DNA is TGTGCCAGCAGTCCTTGGGCCGATGAGCAGTTCTTC.

The chain has TRBV2 and TRBJ1-5; no firm D call. The CDR3 totals 13 residues. With 6 bases removed from V and 4 bases from J, the gap between germline ends came to 10 bases. CDR1 is SNHLY and CDR2 is FYNNEI in the germline V gene. CDR3 sequence reads: CASSLSLNQPQHF. The CDR3 nucleotides are TGTGCCAGCAGCCTCTCGTTGAATCAGCCCCAGCATTTT.

The chain recombines TRBV6-5 with TRBJ2-7, with D perhaps matching TRBD2 (6 bases). Deletions cut 4 bases from V and 3 bases from J, with 16 bases between. CDR1 and CDR2 (germline): MNHEY, SVGAGI. The CDR3 has 15 residues. The CDR3 DNA reads as TGTGCCAGCAGTTCCCCCTGGACGGGGGTCTACGAGCAGTACTTC. Its protein is CASSSPWTGVYEQYF.

The chain couples TRBV18 to TRBJ1-1; perhaps TRBD1 as D (5 bases). Germline CDR1 reads KGHSH; CDR2 reads LQKENI. The CDR3 is 16 residues long. V was shortened by 3 bases and J by 0 bases, with 14 bases between the two germline ends. The CDR3 loop is CASSPNSPGMNTEAFF. The DNA of the CDR3 is TGTGCCAGCTCACCTAATTCTCCAGGGATGAACACTGAAGCTTTCTTT.

The genes are TRBV10-3 and TRBJ2-6; no reliable D call. Trimming took off 6 bases at V and 4 bases at J, with 16 bases between the two ends. Germline V gives CDR1 ENHRY, CDR2 SYGVKD. The CDR3 extends over 16 amino acids. In DNA form, the CDR3 reads TGTGCCATCAGCCGCCCCACCGGTCTGGGGGCCAACGTCCTGACTTTC. Protein: CAISRPTGLGANVLTF.

The rearrangement joins TRBV29-1 to TRBJ2-1, with D possibly TRBD1 on 5 matching bases. Trimming took 3 bases from V and 3 from J, leaving 18 bases between them. CDR3 length: 16 amino acids. Germline assignment: CDR1 SQVTM and CDR2 ANQGSEA. The CDR3 reads CSVEGTEQGVYNEQFF. CDR3 bases: TGCAGCGTTGAGGGCACTGAGCAGGGTGTCTACAATGAGCAGTTCTTC.

This chain uses TRBV3-1 (or the pseudogene TRBV3-2) with TRBJ1-5; maybe TRBD1 (5 bases). From germline, CDR1 is LGHDT and CDR2 YNNKEL (reference sequence). V lost 2 bases to trimming and J lost 6 bases, with 5 bases between them. CDR3 size: 12 residues. CDR3 amino acids: CASSQRGQPQHF. In DNA, the CDR3 is TGTGCCAGCAGCCAAAGGGGTCAGCCCCAGCATTTT.

The chain has TRBV6-5 and TRBJ1-6, with TRBD1 matching 7 bases. Germline loops: CDR1 MNHEY, CDR2 SVGAGI. The CDR3 is 12 amino acids. After removal of 5 bases from V and 9 bases from J, the junction contained 1 base not matched to a gene. The CDR3: CASSRQGSPLHF. CDR3 bases: TGTGCCAGCAGTCGACAGGGTTCACCCCTCCACTTT.

The J gene is TRBJ1-4, the V gene TRBV6-5; D may be TRBD1 (5 bases). The germline V gene encodes CDR1 MNHEY and CDR2 SVGAGI. This CDR3 comprises 16 residues. Trimming cost V 4 bases and J 8 bases, with 20 bases left between them. CDR3 sequence: CASSSTRRGRYEKLFF. The CDR3 nucleotides read TGTGCCAGCAGTTCCACCCGGAGGGGACGGTACGAAAAACTGTTTTTT.

The V call is TRBV7-2, the J call TRBJ1-2; D is perhaps TRBD1 (6 bases). V was trimmed by 1 base and J by 1 base, leaving 16 bases between them. This CDR3 has 17 residues. Germline CDR1 reads SGHTA; CDR2 reads FQGNSA. CDR3 protein: CASSLERGLLLNYGYTF. The CDR3 region has the DNA TGTGCCAGCAGCTTAGAAAGGGGGTTACTACTTAACTATGGCTACACCTTC.

This clone occurred a few times. The chain is built from TRBV18 and TRBJ1-4, with TRBD1 matching 9 bases. The CDR3 runs 15 residues. V gave up 3 bases and J gave up 5 bases; unmatched junction bases: 4. CDR1 is KGHSH and CDR2 is LQKENI in the germline V gene. The CDR3 is CASSPDRGTNEKLFF. CDR3 nucleotides: TGTGCCAGCTCACCGGACAGGGGCACGAATGAAAAACTGTTTTTT.

The V call is TRBV30, the J call TRBJ1-2; 10 nucleotides agree with TRBD1. CDR3 length: 13 residues. Per the germline V gene, CDR1 is GTSNPN and CDR2 is SVGIG (reference sequence). The V gene end was trimmed by 5 bases and the J gene end by 5 bases; junction bases not matched to a gene: 5. Here the CDR3 DNA reads TGTGCCTGGGAGGACAGGGGGAAGTATGGCTACACCTTC. Translation: CAWEDRGKYGYTF.

The sample holds one count of this clone. The J gene is TRBJ1-6, the V gene TRBV5-1, with D uncertain. The germline V and J ends were trimmed by 2 bases and 9 bases, with 12 bases remaining between them. This CDR3 spans 14 amino acids. The germline gives CDR1 SGHRS, CDR2 YFSETQ. CDR3 in DNA: TGCGCCAGCAGCTTAGAAGACTTGGGTTCACCCCTCCACTTT. This codes for CASSLEDLGSPLHF.

The chain has TRBV6-1 and TRBJ2-3; D uncertain. Germline CDR1 MNHNS, CDR2 SASEGT. The CDR3 has 16 residues. V was pared by 3 bases and J by 0 bases, with 13 bases between. CDR3 in DNA: TGTGCCAGCAGTGATTTGGTGCAGACTAGCACAGATACGCAGTATTTT. It translates to CASSDLVQTSTDTQYF.

The V call is TRBV5-1, the J call TRBJ1-3; tentatively, D is TRBD1 (5 bases). The germline V and J ends were trimmed by 5 bases and 4 bases, with 16 bases remaining between them. Germline values: CDR1 SGHRS, CDR2 YFSETQ. The CDR3 length is 15 residues. The CDR3 sequence is CASRLERGLGNTIYF. CDR3 DNA: TGCGCCAGCAGACTGGAGCGGGGCTTGGGAAACACCATATATTTT. The full variable domain, completed using reference TRBV5-1 and TRBJ1-3, is KAGVTQTPRYLIKTRGQQVTLSCSPISGHRSVSWYQQTPGQGLQFLFEYFSETQRNKGNFPGRFSGRQFSNSRSEMNVSTLELGDSALYLCASRLERGLGNTIYFGEGSWLTVV.

This chain uses TRBV28 with TRBJ1-1; TRBD1 matches at 7 bases. This CDR3 region has 17 residues. Germline V gene sequence: CDR1 MDHEN, CDR2 SYDVKM. The V segment lost 3 bases and the J segment 0 bases; nucleotides outside the gene matches: 10. Here the CDR3 reads CASSFGDSQGMNTEAFF. The CDR3 nucleotides read TGTGCCAGCAGTTTTGGGGACAGTCAAGGAATGAACACTGAAGCTTTCTTT. Based on the CDR3 plus reference TRBV28 and TRBJ1-1, the full variable domain is DVKVTQSSRYLVKRTGEKVFLECVQDMDHENMFWYRQDPGLGLRLIYFSYDVKMKEKGDIPEGYSVSREKKERFSLILESASTNQTSMYLCASSFGDSQGMNTEAFFGQGTRLTVV.

The chain couples TRBV11-2 to TRBJ1-2, with D hard to call. Trimming pared 0 bases from V and 5 bases from J, leaving 10 bases between. CDR1 and CDR2 from the germline V gene are SGHAT and FQNNGV. The CDR3 has 14 amino acids. The CDR3 DNA sequence: TGTGCCAGCAGCTTAGAAACCGGAGGGTATGGCTACACCTTC. It codes for CASSLETGGYGYTF. Drawing the rest from reference TRBV11-2 and TRBJ1-2, the complete variable domain is EAGVAQSPRYKIIEKRQSVAFWCNPISGHATLYWYQQILGQGPKLLIQFQNNGVVDDSQLPKDRFSAERLKGVDSTLKIQPAKLEDSAVYLCASSLETGGYGYTFGSGTRLTVV.

The V call is TRBV19, the J call TRBJ1-3; tentatively, D is TRBD1 (5 bases). Per germline, CDR1 LNHDA and CDR2 SQIVND (reference sequence). This CDR3 comprises 16 residues. Trimming pared 5 bases from V and 0 bases from J, leaving 14 bases between. The CDR3 DNA follows: TGTGCCAGTAGTTCCAGGGTTCCTCTCTCTGGAAACACCATATATTTT. This translates into CASSSRVPLSGNTIYF.

The chain combines TRBV6-6 with TRBJ1-1; 9 bases are shared with TRBD1. Germline loops: CDR1 MNHNY, CDR2 SVGAGI (reference sequence). V lost 2 bases, J lost 6 bases, and 4 bases stayed unmatched. The length of the CDR3 is 14 residues. Here the CDR3 reads CASSYGTGNPEAFF. CDR3 sequence (DNA): TGTGCCAGCAGTTACGGGACAGGGAATCCTGAAGCTTTCTTT.